The clone carrying this TCR beta chain appeared once. Antigen specificity is unknown. Sampling of each donor yielded at least one pre-ART PBMC sample and at least two post-ART PBMC samples. The data belong to a study of long-term antiretroviral therapy in people with HIV. This was the immunoSEQ v3.0 assay at survey level. Assay used: immunoSEQ multiplex PCR; TCRdb lists only in-frame clones, some missing. This sample yields 12,000 or so clones, of which 82% are seen a single time; roughly 18% belongs to the top ten. Germline V gene data show CDR1 as SGHVS and CDR2 as FQNEAQ. The CDR3 consists of 14 residues. The V gene lost 3 bases and the J gene lost 7 bases, with 15 bases spanning the gap. Regarding the study as a whole: Clones showing expansion before ART dominated the repertoire at all time points.

Sample: unsorted PBMCs, taken just over 8 years after starting antiretroviral therapy. The receptor's source is a man over 45 with HIV. The genes are TRBV7-8 and TRBJ1-1; D uncertain. CDR3 loop: CASSFPTRRDEAFF. In DNA form, the CDR3 reads TGTGCCAGCAGCTTTCCCACCCGGAGGGATGAAGCTTTCTTT.